The 32 T cell receptor beta chains presented below share a single source sample, sequenced in a study of T cell responses to AZD1222 COVID-19 vaccine. Profiled with immunoSEQ multiplex PCR; TCRdb holds only in-frame clones, not every one. The table shows 140,000 to 150,000 clones, with about nine tenths occurring only once. Sequenced here: peripheral blood, sampled on day 0 of AZD1222 vaccination. Every receptor here comes from an adult in good health.

The V gene is TRBV27, the J gene TRBJ2-7; D uncertain. V lost 5 bases and J 0 bases, leaving 11 bases between the germline ends. Germline V lookup: CDR1 MNHEY, CDR2 SMNVEV (reference sequence). This CDR3 has 14 amino acids. CDR3 nucleotides: TGTGCCAGCAGTCTCCGATCGGACTCCTACGAGCAGTACTTC. It encodes CASSLRSDSYEQYF.

The genes are TRBV7-2 and TRBJ1-1; D uncertain. The CDR3 is 16 residues long. V was trimmed by 0 bases and J by 1 base, leaving 12 bases between them. Germline CDR1 and CDR2: SGHTA and FQGNSA. For the CDR3, the DNA is TGTGCCAGCAGCTTAGCACGGACGGTCAGGAACACTGAAGCTTTCTTT. As protein: CASSLARTVRNTEAFF.

V gene TRBV6-5 combines with J gene TRBJ2-1, with unresolved D. Germline lookup yields CDR1 MNHEY and CDR2 SVGAGI. The V and J ends lost 7 bases and 9 bases respectively, with 16 bases between them. CDR3 length: 13 residues. The CDR3, as DNA: TGTGCCAGCATTTTCTCCCATCGGGCTGAGCAGTTCTTC. Residues: CASIFSHRAEQFF.

The chain combines TRBV6-2 or TRBV6-3 with TRBJ1-5, with no clear D. Germline assignment: CDR1 MNHEY and CDR2 SVGEGT. The CDR3 runs to 14 residues. Trimming left V 4 bases short and J 3 bases short, with 10 bases between. CDR3 sequence: CASSFRISNQPQHF. CDR3 bases: TGTGCCAGCAGTTTCAGGATTTCCAATCAGCCCCAGCATTTT.

This clone was seen once. This chain connects TRBV2 to TRBJ2-7; no clear D. V was trimmed by 1 base and J by 0 bases, leaving 10 bases between them. Germline assignment: CDR1 SNHLY and CDR2 FYNNEI. The CDR3 runs to 15 residues. CDR3 in amino acids: CASSEGVDFSYEQYF. The CDR3 DNA reads TGTGCCAGCAGTGAAGGGGTTGACTTCTCCTACGAGCAGTACTTC. The variable domain in full, with the rest retrieved from reference TRBV2 and TRBJ2-7, is EPEVTQTPSHQVTQMGQEVILRCVPISNHLYFYWYRQILGQKVEFLVSFYNNEISEKSEIFDDQFSVERPDGSNFTLKIRSTKLEDSAMYFCASSEGVDFSYEQYFGPGTRLTVT.

The genes are TRBV5-6 and TRBJ1-2; D is uncertain. The length of the CDR3 is 12 residues. Per germline, CDR1 SGHDT and CDR2 YYEEEE. V lost 1 base and J lost 7, with 8 bases in between. CDR3 residues: CASSLRVSGYTF. For the CDR3, the DNA is TGTGCCAGCAGCTTGAGGGTGTCTGGCTACACCTTC.

The genes are TRBV6-2 or TRBV6-3 and TRBJ2-7; 8 bases are a match to TRBD2. Germline CDR1 is MNHEY and CDR2 is SVGEGT. Trimming took 5 bases from V and 10 from J; bases not matched to a gene: 16. This CDR3 comprises 15 residues. In DNA form, the CDR3 reads TGTGCCAGCAGTCGACCGGGACTAGGAGATCTACTACAGTACTTC. Protein: CASSRPGLGDLLQYF.

V and J are TRBV29-1 and TRBJ2-6; no definite D call. CDR1 is SQVTM and CDR2 is ANQGSEA in the germline V gene. There are 12 residues in the CDR3. V shed 4 bases and J shed 4 bases, with 5 bases lying between them. CDR3 sequence (DNA): TGCAGCGTTGTTACCGGGGCCAACGTCCTGACTTTC. Its protein product is CSVVTGANVLTF.

This chain uses TRBV28 with TRBJ1-5; no reliable D call. Germline values: CDR1 MDHEN, CDR2 SYDVKM. Trimming cost V 6 bases and J 1 base, with 13 bases left between them. CDR3 length: 15 amino acids. The CDR3 protein is CASRHLLGSNQPQHF. CDR3 DNA sequence: TGTGCCAGCAGGCATCTTTTGGGAAGCAATCAGCCCCAGCATTTT.

The chain links TRBV19 to TRBJ1-6, with TRBD1 as a possible D gene (5 bases). This CDR3 contains 15 residues. Germline-derived CDR1 and CDR2 are LNHDA and SQIVND (reference sequence). Trimming pared 5 bases from V and 8 bases from J, leaving 16 bases between. CDR3 protein: CASSPEGTTDSPLHF. The CDR3 bases are TGTGCCAGTAGTCCAGAGGGGACCACTGATTCACCCCTCCACTTT.

The V and J genes are TRBV7-9 and TRBJ2-1; D possibly uses TRBD1 or TRBD2 (5 bases each). V lost 7 bases to trimming and J lost 8 bases, with 21 bases between them. The CDR3 sequence is 15 residues long. Germline assignment: CDR1 SEHNR and CDR2 FQNEAQ (reference sequence). CDR3 sequence reads: CASTLLGRLGHEQFF. The CDR3 coding sequence is TGTGCCAGCACCCTACTAGGGCGGTTGGGGCATGAGCAGTTCTTC.

The genes are TRBV12-3 or TRBV12-4 and TRBJ2-1, with D possibly matching TRBD1 (7 bases). The CDR3 extends over 13 amino acids. Trimming took 5 bases from V and 16 from J, leaving 21 bases between them. The CDR3 sequence is CASSGAGQTPGFF. The CDR3 region has the DNA TGTGCCAGCAGTGGCGCGGGACAGACTCCGGGATTCTTC.

The chain has TRBV11-3 and TRBJ1-1, with a tentative D call TRBD1 (6 bases). The V end lost 5 bases, the J end lost 4 bases, and 14 bases lay between the germline ends. This CDR3 has 14 residues. Germline V gives CDR1 SGHNT, CDR2 YENEEA. CDR3 sequence: CASSIRGFGTEAFF. Written as DNA, the CDR3 is TGTGCCAGCAGCATCAGGGGATTCGGCACTGAAGCTTTCTTT.

The V call is TRBV10-3, the J call TRBJ1-1, with TRBD1 matching 7 bases. The CDR3 is 14 amino acids. Germline-derived CDR1 and CDR2 are ENHRY and SYGVKD. V lost 2 bases to trimming and J lost 3 bases; unmatched junction nucleotides: 3. The CDR3 nucleotides are TGTGCCATCAGTGAGCGGACAGGAGACACTGAAGCTTTCTTT. Translating it yields CAISERTGDTEAFF.

This clone has just one count. CDR3: CASNPSFYGYTF. In nucleotides, the CDR3 is TGTGCCAGCAATCCCAGCTTCTATGGCTACACCTTC. The J gene is TRBJ1-2, the V gene TRBV25-1; no reliable D call. V shed 7 bases and J shed 4 bases, with 10 bases lying between them. Germline V gene lookup returns CDR1 MGHDK and CDR2 SYGVNS. CDR3 length: 12 amino acids.

V and J are TRBV24-1 and TRBJ2-1; 8 bases are shared with TRBD2. Germline trimming cut 1 base from V and 3 bases from J; bases unmatched to any gene: 4. The germline V gene has CDR1 KGHDR and CDR2 SFDVKD. The CDR3 is 16 amino acids. The CDR3 sequence: CATSDLAGANYNEQFF. For the CDR3, the DNA is TGTGCCACCAGTGATTTAGCGGGAGCAAACTACAATGAGCAGTTCTTC.

This clone occurred many times. The J gene is TRBJ2-3, the V gene TRBV6-1; D is unresolved. Germline V CDR1 and CDR2: MNHNS, SASEGT. Trimming left V 3 bases short and J 0 bases short, with 10 bases between. This CDR3 has 15 amino acids. CDR3 DNA: TGTGCCAGCAGTGATATTCAGGATAGCACAGATACGCAGTATTTT. Translating gives CASSDIQDSTDTQYF.

This chain connects TRBV19 to TRBJ1-1; unclear D gene. CDR1 LNHDA and CDR2 SQIVND come from the germline V gene (reference sequence). This CDR3 region has 12 residues. V lost 4 bases, J lost 0 bases, and 3 bases lay in between. The CDR3: CASSRVNTEAFF. CDR3 coding DNA: TGTGCCAGTAGTAGGGTGAACACTGAAGCTTTCTTT.

Regarding this clone: Other DNA variants within this sample encode the same CDR3. V is TRBV4-1 and J is TRBJ1-1; the D is unclear. V lost 0 bases to trimming and J lost 2 bases, with 7 bases between them. This CDR3 contains 14 residues. Germline assignment: CDR1 MGHRA and CDR2 YSYEKL. The CDR3 loop reads CASSQDRSNTEAFF. Here the CDR3 DNA reads TGCGCCAGCAGCCAAGATAGGTCAAACACTGAAGCTTTCTTT.

The chain employs TRBV19 and TRBJ2-7; 9 bases align to TRBD1. Trimming cost V 6 bases and J 3 bases; bases outside gene matches: 9. Germline lookup yields CDR1 LNHDA and CDR2 SQIVND (reference sequence). The CDR3 has 15 amino acids. The CDR3 nucleotides read TGTGCCAGTAGCCCGAAGGGGACAGGGTTCTACGAGCAGTACTTC. Its protein product is CASSPKGTGFYEQYF.

The rearrangement links TRBV7-7 to TRBJ2-5; D call uncertain. Trimming shortened V by 5 bases and J by 2 bases, and 18 bases separated the two germline ends. There are 16 residues in the CDR3. Germline CDR1 reads SSHAT; CDR2 reads FNYEAQ (reference sequence). The CDR3 protein is CASSPLGNLLQETQYF. For the CDR3, the DNA is TGTGCCAGCAGCCCGCTTGGGAATTTACTACAAGAGACCCAGTACTTC.

This chain joins TRBV2 and TRBJ1-3, with a possible D match to TRBD1 (6 bases). The CDR3 is 14 amino acids. Germline lookup yields CDR1 SNHLY and CDR2 FYNNEI. Trimming stripped 10 bases from V and 0 bases from J, with 13 bases between. The CDR3 protein is CATSTGHSGNTIYF. In DNA form, the CDR3 reads TGTGCCACCTCGACAGGCCACTCTGGAAACACCATATATTTT.

The chain is built from TRBV7-2 and TRBJ1-1; TRBD1 matches 7 bases. V lost 2 bases, J lost 4 bases, and 7 bases stayed unmatched. The CDR3 loop spans 15 amino acids. In germline, CDR1 is SGHTA, CDR2 FQGNSA. As DNA, the CDR3 is TGTGCCAGCAGCTTACAGGGAGGGGGCGTCACTGAAGCTTTCTTT. Its translation: CASSLQGGGVTEAFF.

DNA of the CDR3: TGTGCCAGCAGCAACAGCCGGGCTGAAGCTTTCTTT. Translated: CASSNSRAEAFF. The chain links TRBV7-9 to TRBJ1-1; D gene uncertain. Germline V gene sequence: CDR1 SEHNR, CDR2 FQNEAQ (reference sequence). The CDR3 spans 12 residues. The V and J ends lost 5 bases and 6 bases respectively, with 10 bases between them.

This CDR3 reads CASSALRNTEAFF. The CDR3 DNA reads TGTGCCAGCAGCGCCTTGAGGAACACTGAAGCTTTCTTT. The chain is built from TRBV5-6 and TRBJ1-1; no firm D call. Between the trimmed V and J ends, which lost 4 bases and 1 base, there was a span of 8 bases. Germline lookup yields CDR1 SGHDT and CDR2 YYEEEE. There are 13 residues in the CDR3.

V usage is TRBV4-1 and J usage is TRBJ2-3, with D tentatively TRBD1 (5 bases). CDR1 is MGHRA, CDR2 YSYEKL, per germline. V was trimmed by 3 bases and J by 1 base, leaving 11 bases between them. This CDR3 comprises 15 residues. The DNA of the CDR3 is TGCGCCAGCAGCCACCCAGGGTTGGGCACAGATACGCAGTATTTT. Residues: CASSHPGLGTDTQYF.

The rearrangement uses TRBV28 and TRBJ1-4; D is possibly TRBD1 (5 bases). The CDR3 runs 15 residues. Germline lookup yields CDR1 MDHEN and CDR2 SYDVKM. Trimming stripped 7 bases from V and 8 bases from J, with 20 bases between. Here the CDR3 reads CASIGAGLLREKLFF. The DNA of the CDR3 is TGTGCCAGCATTGGGGCAGGACTTCTGCGAGAAAAACTGTTTTTT.

The rearrangement joins TRBV7-2 to TRBJ2-1, with 8 positions matching TRBD2. Germline V gene sequence: CDR1 SGHTA, CDR2 FQGNSA. The V gene end was trimmed by 4 bases and the J gene end by 2 bases; junction bases not matched to a gene: 1. The CDR3 has 14 residues. CDR3 region: CASSSGLAYNEQFF. CDR3 nucleotides: TGTGCCAGCAGCTCGGGACTAGCCTACAATGAGCAGTTCTTC.

The V and J genes are TRBV2 and TRBJ2-7; D tentatively fits TRBD1 or TRBD2 (6 bases each). This CDR3 has 15 amino acids. V lost 0 bases and J 2 bases, leaving 11 bases between the germline ends. From germline, CDR1 is SNHLY and CDR2 FYNNEI. CDR3 residues: CASSEAGGGPYEQYF. CDR3 DNA sequence: TGTGCCAGCAGTGAAGCGGGGGGCGGGCCCTACGAGCAGTACTTC. The variable domain in full, completed from reference TRBV2 and TRBJ2-7, reads EPEVTQTPSHQVTQMGQEVILRCVPISNHLYFYWYRQILGQKVEFLVSFYNNEISEKSEIFDDQFSVERPDGSNFTLKIRSTKLEDSAMYFCASSEAGGGPYEQYFGPGTRLTVT.

The J gene is TRBJ1-1, the V gene TRBV5-5, with D tentatively TRBD1 (6 bases). Looked up from germline, CDR1 is SGHKS and CDR2 is YYEKEE (reference sequence). Between the trimmed V and J ends, which lost 3 bases and 0 bases, there was a span of 6 bases. The CDR3 contains 13 residues. The CDR3 DNA reads TGTGCCAGCAGCTGGACAGTGAACACTGAAGCTTTCTTT. Protein: CASSWTVNTEAFF.

V and J are TRBV30 and TRBJ1-1, with D unclear. Germline V CDR1 and CDR2: GTSNPN, SVGIG (reference sequence). The ends were cut back, 4 bases at V and 3 bases at J, with 12 bases in the middle. The CDR3 contains 13 residues. The CDR3 loop is CAWTKGRYTEAFF. In DNA form, the CDR3 reads TGTGCCTGGACCAAAGGACGGTACACTGAAGCTTTCTTT.

This clone was observed a few times. The rearrangement uses TRBV30 and TRBJ1-5; D perhaps matches TRBD1 (5 bases). This CDR3 has 13 amino acids. The V gene lost 0 bases and the J gene lost 5 bases, with 8 bases spanning the gap. Germline CDR1 reads GTSNPN; CDR2 reads SVGIG (reference sequence). The DNA of the CDR3 is TGTGCCTGGAGTGTGTCGGGGGATCAGCCCCAGCATTTT. Protein: CAWSVSGDQPQHF.